Presented here are 19 T cell receptor beta chains from one specimen sequenced in a study of OX40 agonist ivuxolimab in advanced cancers. Clones were read by immunoSEQ multiplex PCR, and TCRdb kept only the in-frame ones, dropping some. The sample includes approximately 30,000 clones, roughly 79% of them seen just once. The sequenced sample was CD4+ or CD8+ T cells sorted from blood, obtained in a trial of the OX40 agonist ivuxolimab. Receptor source: an adult with an advanced solid tumor such as melanoma, head and neck, liver or kidney cancer.

This clone was seen a single time. The chain has TRBV27 and TRBJ1-5; D is undetermined. V lost 2 bases to trimming and J lost 0 bases, with 5 bases between them. Germline CDR1 is MNHEY and CDR2 is SMNVEV (reference sequence). The CDR3 runs 14 residues. CDR3 region: CASSLQVSNQPQHF. The DNA for the CDR3 is TGTGCCAGCAGTTTACAGGTTAGCAATCAGCCCCAGCATTTT.

For this clone: Additional DNA sequences in this sample encode the identical CDR3. V and J are TRBV5-4 and TRBJ2-7; tentative D call: TRBD2 (5 bases). CDR1 and CDR2 from the germline V gene are SGHNT and YYREEE (reference sequence). V lost 1 base to trimming and J lost 4 bases, with 12 bases between them. This CDR3 is 14 amino acids long. The CDR3 region is CASSLSSGGYEQYF. CDR3 bases: TGTGCCAGCAGCTTGTCAAGCGGCGGTTACGAGCAGTACTTC.

The chain links TRBV9 to TRBJ2-3, with D tentatively TRBD2 (7 bases). V dropped 6 bases and J dropped 2 bases, with 19 bases sitting between them. The CDR3 runs 16 residues. CDR1 is SGDLS and CDR2 is YYNGEE in the germline V gene. Written as DNA, the CDR3 is TGTGCCAGCACGAAGGGGGGGGGACAATACACAGATACGCAGTATTTT. Its translation: CASTKGGGQYTDTQYF.

This clone was seen more than once but under ten times. This sequence joins TRBV9 and TRBJ2-2; 11 positions match TRBD1. Germline loops: CDR1 SGDLS, CDR2 YYNGEE. The CDR3 loop spans 14 amino acids. J was trimmed by 6 bases and V by 5 bases; bases with no gene match: 3. The CDR3 reads CASRGTGGAGELFF. The CDR3 region has the DNA TGTGCCAGCAGGGGGACAGGGGGTGCCGGGGAGCTGTTTTTT.

The rearrangement uses TRBV7-8 and TRBJ1-2; perhaps TRBD1 as D (5 bases). The CDR3 totals 15 residues. V lost 1 base to trimming and J lost 4 bases, with 13 bases between them. Germline CDR1 reads SGHVS; CDR2 reads FQNEAQ. CDR3 sequence (DNA): TGTGCCAGCAGCTTAGGGCCAGGGACTATCTATGGCTACACCTTC. Protein: CASSLGPGTIYGYTF. The full variable domain, with the rest looked up from reference TRBV7-8 and TRBJ1-2, is GAGVSQSPRYKVAKRGQDVALRCDPISGHVSLFWYQQALGQGPEFLTYFQNEAQLDKSGLPSDRFFAERPEGSVSTLKIQRTQQEDSAVYLCASSLGPGTIYGYTFGSGTRLTVV.

CDR3 DNA: TGTGCCAGCAGCGCCAACGGGGCCAGCGCGCCCTATGGCTACACCTTC. The encoded protein is CASSANGASAPYGYTF. This chain joins TRBV7-8 and TRBJ1-2; tentative D call: TRBD1 (5 bases). Per the germline V gene, CDR1 is SGHVS and CDR2 is FQNEAQ. The CDR3 is made up of 16 amino acids. V was trimmed by 5 bases and J by 4 bases, leaving 20 bases between them.

J is TRBJ2-2 and V is TRBV7-3; 8 bases agree with TRBD1. V dropped 1 base and J dropped 2; count of bases not matched to a gene: 18. Germline V CDR1 and CDR2: SGHTA, FQGTGA. This CDR3 comprises 21 residues. CDR3 sequence: CASSLRVGPGQAAKNTGELFF. CDR3 nucleotides: TGTGCCAGCAGCTTAAGGGTGGGTCCGGGACAGGCCGCAAAAAACACCGGGGAGCTGTTTTTT.

The chain has TRBV5-4 and TRBJ1-2; a weak D match, TRBD1 (5 bases). This CDR3 contains 13 residues. Deletions cut 4 bases from V and 6 bases from J, with 13 bases between. Germline-derived CDR1 and CDR2 are SGHNT and YYREEE (reference sequence). The CDR3 DNA is TGTGCCAGCAGCCATGGGACGTCGGATGGCTACACCTTC. Protein product: CASSHGTSDGYTF.

This chain joins TRBV29-1 and TRBJ1-2; TRBD1 agrees at 8 bases. CDR1 SQVTM and CDR2 ANQGSEA come from the germline V gene. V lost 3 bases and J lost 3; bases outside the gene matches: 6. The CDR3 contains 14 residues. CDR3 nucleotide sequence: TGCAGCGTTGAGGCACAGGGGGTCTACTATGGCTACACCTTC. This translates into CSVEAQGVYYGYTF.

This chain links TRBV5-1 with TRBJ1-2; D remains ambiguous. The CDR3 spans 15 residues. The ends were cut back, 5 bases at V and 0 bases at J, with 14 bases in the middle. Germline-derived CDR1 and CDR2 are SGHRS and YFSETQ. CDR3 in amino acids: CASSPPDRTNYGYTF. In DNA form, the CDR3 reads TGCGCCAGCAGTCCCCCCGACCGAACTAACTATGGCTACACCTTC.

The genes are TRBV7-8 and TRBJ1-2; no definite D call. This CDR3 has 12 amino acids. V shed 4 bases and J shed 2 bases, with 5 bases lying between them. From germline, CDR1 is SGHVS and CDR2 FQNEAQ. CDR3 sequence reads: CASSYGNYGYTF. CDR3 DNA: TGTGCCAGCAGCTACGGGAACTATGGCTACACCTTC.

This chain links TRBV4-1 with TRBJ2-1, with 9 nucleotides matching TRBD1. With 3 bases clipped from V and 3 bases from J, the junction kept 9 bases outside the gene matches. The CDR3 length is 17 residues. Germline V gene sequence: CDR1 MGHRA, CDR2 YSYEKL. The CDR3 sequence is CASSQNPGTGHYNEQFF. The DNA for the CDR3 is TGCGCCAGCAGCCAGAACCCCGGGACAGGGCACTACAATGAGCAGTTCTTC.

This sequence joins TRBV6-4 and TRBJ2-3; 7 bases agree with TRBD2. Germline CDR1 is MRHNA and CDR2 is SNTAGT. Trimming took 0 bases from V and 4 from J; bases not matched to a gene: 7. The CDR3 has 16 residues. In DNA, the CDR3 is TGTGCCAGCAGTGACTCGAGGGAGGGAGGATCAGATACGCAGTATTTT. Residues: CASSDSREGGSDTQYF.

CDR3 sequence (DNA): TGTGCCAGCAGCCACCAAGGGACAGGGCCCTACAATGAGCAGTTCTTC. This gives the protein CASSHQGTGPYNEQFF. J is TRBJ2-1 and V is TRBV14, with 9 bases identical to TRBD1. Germline CDR1 and CDR2: SGHDN and FVKESK. This CDR3 region has 16 residues. V was pared by 3 bases and J by 2 bases, with 5 bases of the junction left unmatched.

Here the CDR3 reads CASSYSTGFHNSPLHF. CDR3 in DNA: TGTGCCAGCAGTTACTCGACAGGGTTCCATAATTCACCCCTCCACTTT. The rearrangement links TRBV6-5 to TRBJ1-6; 7 bases line up with TRBD1. J was trimmed by 5 bases and V by 0 bases; bases with no gene match: 4. Germline CDR1 reads MNHEY; CDR2 reads SVGAGI. This CDR3 spans 16 amino acids.

V and J are TRBV5-4 and TRBJ2-5, with 12 bases lining up with TRBD2. Germline V gene sequence: CDR1 SGHNT, CDR2 YYREEE (reference sequence). With V trimmed by 4 bases and J by 2 bases, 3 bases remained unmatched. The CDR3 sequence is 15 residues long. CDR3 sequence reads: CASSKTSGGQETQYF. The CDR3 nucleotides read TGTGCCAGCAGCAAGACTAGCGGGGGACAAGAGACCCAGTACTTC.

CDR3 DNA sequence: TGTGCCAGCACCCAAATCGGGGAGCTGTTTTTT. Residues: CASTQIGELFF. The V call is TRBV2, the J call TRBJ2-2; D is uncertain. The V gene lost 7 bases and the J gene lost 7 bases, with 7 bases spanning the gap. Germline CDR1 reads SNHLY; CDR2 reads FYNNEI. The CDR3 has 11 residues.

About this clone: One end of the junction is discordant with germline, which a read error may explain. V gene TRBV7-7 combines with J gene TRBJ2-2; 7 nucleotides agree with TRBD1. This CDR3 comprises 16 residues. Germline assignment: CDR1 SSHAT and CDR2 FNYEAQ (reference sequence). The CDR3 reads CASSRSGTENTGELFF. The CDR3 bases are TGTGCTAGCAGCCGGTCGGGGACAGAGAACACCGGGGAGCTGTTTTTT.

CDR3 in DNA: TGTGCCAGCAGCCCGAAGGAAGCGGGGGGCACAGATACGCAGTATTTT. This encodes CASSPKEAGGTDTQYF. V usage is TRBV7-9 and J usage is TRBJ2-3, with 8 bases fitting TRBD2. The CDR3 loop spans 16 amino acids. Germline values: CDR1 SEHNR, CDR2 FQNEAQ (reference sequence). The ends lost 5 bases at V and 1 base at J; junction bases unmatched: 8.